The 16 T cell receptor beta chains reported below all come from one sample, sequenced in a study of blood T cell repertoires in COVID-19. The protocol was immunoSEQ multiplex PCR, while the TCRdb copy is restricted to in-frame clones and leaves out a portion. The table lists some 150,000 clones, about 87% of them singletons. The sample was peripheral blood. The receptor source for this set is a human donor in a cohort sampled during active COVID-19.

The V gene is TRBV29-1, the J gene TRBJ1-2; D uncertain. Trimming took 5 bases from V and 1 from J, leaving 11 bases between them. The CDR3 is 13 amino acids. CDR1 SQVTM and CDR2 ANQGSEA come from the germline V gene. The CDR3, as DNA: TGCAGCGTTTTGGTCAGTCTTAACTATGGCTACACCTTC. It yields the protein CSVLVSLNYGYTF.

The CDR3 DNA reads TGTGCCAGCAGTGCCCGGGACTTCAATGAGCAGTTCTTC. It translates to CASSARDFNEQFF. The chain joins TRBV12-3 or TRBV12-4 to TRBJ2-1, with D tentatively TRBD2 (6 bases). The V and J ends lost 5 bases and 6 bases respectively, with 11 bases between them. The CDR3 is 13 residues long.

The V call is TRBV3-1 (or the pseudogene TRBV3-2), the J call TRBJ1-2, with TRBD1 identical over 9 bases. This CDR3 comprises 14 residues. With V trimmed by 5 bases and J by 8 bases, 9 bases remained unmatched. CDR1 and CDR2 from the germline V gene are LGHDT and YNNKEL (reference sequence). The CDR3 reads CASSTLQGAGGYTF. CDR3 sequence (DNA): TGTGCCAGCAGCACCCTACAGGGGGCGGGAGGCTACACCTTC.

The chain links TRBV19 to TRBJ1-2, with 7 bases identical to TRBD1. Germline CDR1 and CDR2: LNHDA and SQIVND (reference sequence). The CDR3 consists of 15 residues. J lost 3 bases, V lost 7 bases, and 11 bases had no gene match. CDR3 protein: CASTPPGTAYYGYTF. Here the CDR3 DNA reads TGTGCCAGTACCCCCCCCGGGACAGCCTACTATGGCTACACCTTC.

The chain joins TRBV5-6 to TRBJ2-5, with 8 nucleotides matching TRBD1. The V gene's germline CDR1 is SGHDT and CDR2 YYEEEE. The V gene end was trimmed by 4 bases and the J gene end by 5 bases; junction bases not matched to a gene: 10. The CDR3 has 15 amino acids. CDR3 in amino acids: CASSETGQGLETQYF. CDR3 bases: TGTGCCAGCAGCGAAACAGGACAGGGACTGGAGACCCAGTACTTC. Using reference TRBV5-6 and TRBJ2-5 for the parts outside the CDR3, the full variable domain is DAGVTQSPTHLIKTRGQQVTLRCSPKSGHDTVSWYQQALGQGPQFIFQYYEEEERQRGNFPDRFSGHQFPNYSSELNVNALLLGDSALYLCASSETGQGLETQYFGPGTRLLVL.

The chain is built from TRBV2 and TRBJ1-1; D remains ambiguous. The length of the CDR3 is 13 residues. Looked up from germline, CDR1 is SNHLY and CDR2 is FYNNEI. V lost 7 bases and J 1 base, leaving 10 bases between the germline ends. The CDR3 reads CASKLVPNTEAFF. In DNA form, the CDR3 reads TGTGCCAGCAAGCTGGTTCCGAACACTGAAGCTTTCTTT.

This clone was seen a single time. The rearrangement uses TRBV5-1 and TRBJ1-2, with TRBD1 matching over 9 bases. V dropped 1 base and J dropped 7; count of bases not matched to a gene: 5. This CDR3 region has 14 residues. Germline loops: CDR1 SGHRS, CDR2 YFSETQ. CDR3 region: CASSLRTGDIGYTF. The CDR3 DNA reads TGCGCCAGCAGCTTGAGGACAGGGGATATTGGCTACACCTTC.

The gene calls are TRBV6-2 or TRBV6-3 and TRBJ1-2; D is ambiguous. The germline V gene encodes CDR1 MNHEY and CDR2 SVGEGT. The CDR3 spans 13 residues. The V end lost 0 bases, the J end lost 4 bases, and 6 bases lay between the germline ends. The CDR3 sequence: CASSYSNSYGYTF. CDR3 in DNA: TGTGCCAGCAGTTACTCGAACAGCTATGGCTACACCTTC.

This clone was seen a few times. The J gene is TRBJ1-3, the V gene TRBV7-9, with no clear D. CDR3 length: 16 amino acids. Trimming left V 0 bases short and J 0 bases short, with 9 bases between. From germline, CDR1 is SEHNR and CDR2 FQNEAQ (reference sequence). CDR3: CASSLASTISGNTIYF. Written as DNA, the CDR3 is TGTGCCAGCAGCTTAGCCAGCACTATCTCTGGAAACACCATATATTTT.

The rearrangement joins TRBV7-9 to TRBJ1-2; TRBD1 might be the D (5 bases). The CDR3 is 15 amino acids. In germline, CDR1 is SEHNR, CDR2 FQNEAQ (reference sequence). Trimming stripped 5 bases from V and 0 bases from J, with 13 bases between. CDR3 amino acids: CASSPTTDANYGYTF. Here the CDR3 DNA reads TGTGCCAGCAGCCCAACGACAGATGCTAACTATGGCTACACCTTC. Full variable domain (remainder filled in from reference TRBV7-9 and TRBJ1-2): DTGVSQNPRHKITKRGQNVTFRCDPISEHNRLYWYRQTLGQGPEFLTYFQNEAQLEKSRLLSDRFSAERPKGSFSTLEIQRTEQGDSAMYLCASSPTTDANYGYTFGSGTRLTVV.

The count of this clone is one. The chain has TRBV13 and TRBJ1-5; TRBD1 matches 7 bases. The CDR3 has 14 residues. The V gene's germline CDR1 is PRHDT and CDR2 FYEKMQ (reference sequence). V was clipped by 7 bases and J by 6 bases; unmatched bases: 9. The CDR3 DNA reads TGTGCCAGCACTCAAATAGGGGGCGGTCAGCCCCAGCATTTT. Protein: CASTQIGGGQPQHF.

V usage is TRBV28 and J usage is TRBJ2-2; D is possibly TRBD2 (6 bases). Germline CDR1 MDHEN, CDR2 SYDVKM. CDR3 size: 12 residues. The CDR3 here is CAGGLGTGELFF. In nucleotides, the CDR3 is TGTGCTGGGGGGTTGGGTACCGGGGAGCTGTTTTTT.

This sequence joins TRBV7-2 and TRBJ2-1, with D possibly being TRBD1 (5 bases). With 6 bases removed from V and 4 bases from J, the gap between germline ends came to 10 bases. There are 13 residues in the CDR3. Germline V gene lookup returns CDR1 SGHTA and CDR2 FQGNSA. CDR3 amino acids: CASRTATYNEQFF. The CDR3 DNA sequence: TGTGCCAGCAGGACAGCTACTTACAATGAGCAGTTCTTC.

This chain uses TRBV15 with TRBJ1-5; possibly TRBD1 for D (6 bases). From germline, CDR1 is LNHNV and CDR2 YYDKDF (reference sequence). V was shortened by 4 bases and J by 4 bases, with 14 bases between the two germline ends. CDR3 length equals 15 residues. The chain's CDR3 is CATSTSTGRNQPQHF. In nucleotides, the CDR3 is TGTGCCACCAGCACTTCGACAGGTAGAAATCAGCCCCAGCATTTT.

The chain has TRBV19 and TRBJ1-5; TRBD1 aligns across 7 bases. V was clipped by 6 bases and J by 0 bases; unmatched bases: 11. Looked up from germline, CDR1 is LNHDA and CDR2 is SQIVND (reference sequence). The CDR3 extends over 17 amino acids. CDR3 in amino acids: CASRQTQGGISNQPQHF. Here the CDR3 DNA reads TGTGCCAGTAGACAAACCCAGGGGGGAATTAGCAATCAGCCCCAGCATTTT. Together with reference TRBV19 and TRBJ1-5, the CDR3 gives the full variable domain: DGGITQSPKYLFRKEGQNVTLSCEQNLNHDAMYWYRQDPGQGLRLIYYSQIVNDFQKGDIAEGYSVSREKKESFPLTVTSAQKNPTAFYLCASRQTQGGISNQPQHFGDGTRLSIL.

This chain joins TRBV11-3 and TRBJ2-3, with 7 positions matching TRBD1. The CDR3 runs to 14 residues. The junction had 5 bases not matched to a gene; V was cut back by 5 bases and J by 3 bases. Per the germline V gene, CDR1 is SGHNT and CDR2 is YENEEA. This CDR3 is CASSDRQGTDTQYF. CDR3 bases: TGTGCCAGCAGCGATCGACAGGGAACAGATACGCAGTATTTT.